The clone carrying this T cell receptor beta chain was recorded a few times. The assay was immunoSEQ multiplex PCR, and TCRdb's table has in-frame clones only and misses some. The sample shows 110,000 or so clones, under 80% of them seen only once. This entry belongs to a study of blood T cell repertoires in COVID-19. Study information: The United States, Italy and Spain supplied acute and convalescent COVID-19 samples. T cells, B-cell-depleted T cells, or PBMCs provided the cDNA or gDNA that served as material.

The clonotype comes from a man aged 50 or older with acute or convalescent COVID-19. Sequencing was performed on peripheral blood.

CDR3 residues: CASSPTGGISNQPQHF. The CDR3 nucleotides are TGTGCCAGCAGCCCGACAGGGGGGATCAGCAATCAGCCCCAGCATTTT. The chain links TRBV7-8 to TRBJ1-5; 9 nucleotides match TRBD1. V shed 5 bases and J 1 base; nucleotides not matched to a gene: 6. Germline V gives CDR1 SGHVS, CDR2 FQNEAQ. The CDR3 has 16 amino acids.